This entry lists 21 T cell receptor beta chains sequenced from one sample in a study of blood T cell repertoires in COVID-19. Clones were read by immunoSEQ multiplex PCR, and TCRdb kept only the in-frame ones, dropping some. The table records a few hundred thousand clones, roughly 82% of them present only once. Input material: peripheral blood. These receptors all come from a man aged 35 to 55 who had recovered from COVID-19.

V is TRBV3-1 (or the pseudogene TRBV3-2) and J is TRBJ2-4, with TRBD2 identical over 8 bases. Trimming at V came to 4 bases and at J to 9 bases, leaving 8 bases not matched to a gene. Germline assignment: CDR1 LGHDT and CDR2 YNNKEL (reference sequence). The length of the CDR3 is 14 residues. CDR3 sequence reads: CASSLAGQSSIQYF. CDR3 sequence (DNA): TGTGCCAGCAGCCTAGCGGGGCAGTCTAGCATTCAGTACTTC.

A remark on this clone: Additional DNA sequences in this sample encode the identical CDR3. The chain combines TRBV5-4 with TRBJ1-2, with 7 bases fitting TRBD1. The junction had 1 base not matched to a gene; V was cut back by 2 bases and J by 3 bases. This CDR3 contains 13 residues. Germline-derived CDR1 and CDR2 are SGHNT and YYREEE (reference sequence). The CDR3 nucleotides are TGTGCCAGCAGCTTCGGGACAGACTATGGCTACACCTTC. It codes for CASSFGTDYGYTF.

In DNA, the CDR3 is TGTGCCAGCAGAATTAACGGGAACTATGGCTACACCTTC. Protein product: CASRINGNYGYTF. This chain connects TRBV6-5 to TRBJ1-2; D unclear. Per the germline V gene, CDR1 is MNHEY and CDR2 is SVGAGI. The CDR3 runs 13 residues. V dropped 6 bases and J dropped 2 bases, with 10 bases sitting between them.

The chain employs TRBV30 and TRBJ1-3; 8 bases fit TRBD1. After removal of 2 bases from V and 1 base from J, the junction contained 1 base not matched to a gene. This CDR3 has 14 amino acids. The germline CDR1 and CDR2 sequences are GTSNPN and SVGIG (reference sequence). DNA for the CDR3: TGTGCCTGGAGTCGGACAGGGTCTGGAAACACCATATATTTT. Its translation: CAWSRTGSGNTIYF.

The chain couples TRBV19 to TRBJ2-3; the D gene is possibly TRBD2 (6 bases). CDR1 is LNHDA, CDR2 SQIVND, per germline (reference sequence). Between the trimmed V and J ends, which lost 5 bases and 0 bases, there was a span of 12 bases. The CDR3 contains 15 residues. The CDR3 spells CASSRQRGSTDTQYF. The CDR3 DNA reads TGTGCCAGTAGTCGCCAACGGGGGAGCACAGATACGCAGTATTTT.

The gene calls are TRBV11-3 and TRBJ1-1; D is ambiguous. V was cut by 0 bases and J by 3 bases, with 14 bases left in between. The CDR3 consists of 16 residues. CDR1 is SGHNT and CDR2 is YENEEA in the germline V gene. The CDR3 protein is CASSLDGSRRDTEAFF. CDR3 coding DNA: TGTGCCAGCAGCTTAGATGGATCCAGGAGGGACACTGAAGCTTTCTTT.

The V and J genes are TRBV19 and TRBJ1-1; 10 bases map to TRBD1. J gave up 1 base and V 3 bases, and 17 bases lay outside the gene matches. The germline CDR1 and CDR2 sequences are LNHDA and SQIVND (reference sequence). The CDR3 is 20 amino acids. The CDR3 sequence: CASSMGRDRGLYFANTEAFF. CDR3 nucleotides: TGTGCCAGTAGTATGGGCCGGGACAGGGGACTTTACTTTGCGAACACTGAAGCTTTCTTT.

This chain joins TRBV12-3 or TRBV12-4 and TRBJ1-6; the D is unclear. This CDR3 spans 13 amino acids. Deletions cut 2 bases from V and 7 bases from J, with 6 bases between. Here the CDR3 DNA reads TGTGCCAGCAGTTTAATGGAGAATTCACCCCTCCACTTT. Amino acid sequence: CASSLMENSPLHF.

As DNA, the CDR3 is TGCAGCGTTGAAATTCGGGGACTAGCGAACAATGAGCAGTTCTTC. Its protein is CSVEIRGLANNEQFF. The V and J genes are TRBV29-1 and TRBJ2-1, with 10 bases fitting TRBD2. From germline, CDR1 is SQVTM and CDR2 ANQGSEA. The V segment lost 2 bases and the J segment 5 bases; nucleotides outside the gene matches: 6. The length of the CDR3 is 15 residues.

This clone appeared a single time. This chain joins TRBV2 and TRBJ1-2, with 7 bases aligning to TRBD1. Germline loops: CDR1 SNHLY, CDR2 FYNNEI. The CDR3 sequence is 14 residues long. With 3 bases clipped from V and 2 bases from J, the junction kept 3 bases outside the gene matches. The CDR3 DNA reads as TGTGCCAGCAGTGAGGACAGGATGAACTATGGCTACACCTTC. Its translation is CASSEDRMNYGYTF.

The chain carries TRBV2 and TRBJ2-2; 9 bases map to TRBD1. The V segment lost 7 bases and the J segment 5 bases; nucleotides outside the gene matches: 5. CDR3 length: 14 amino acids. The germline V gene encodes CDR1 SNHLY and CDR2 FYNNEI. The CDR3 here is CASTRDRDTGELFF. The CDR3 nucleotides read TGTGCCAGCACCCGGGACAGGGATACCGGGGAGCTGTTTTTT.

This chain joins TRBV19 and TRBJ1-5, with D possibly TRBD1 on 5 matching bases. This CDR3 region has 12 residues. The germline V and J ends were trimmed by 3 bases and 7 bases, with 7 bases remaining between them. Germline CDR1 and CDR2: LNHDA and SQIVND (reference sequence). The CDR3 reads CASSIRGQPQHF. DNA for the CDR3: TGTGCCAGTAGTATTCGGGGGCAGCCCCAGCATTTT.

V usage is TRBV7-9 and J usage is TRBJ2-1; tentatively, D is TRBD1 (6 bases). Germline V gene lookup returns CDR1 SEHNR and CDR2 FQNEAQ (reference sequence). Trimming left V 5 bases short and J 5 bases short, with 10 bases between. CDR3 length equals 13 residues. The CDR3 DNA is TGTGCCAGCAGCCTTTGGGACAACAATGAGCAGTTCTTC. Protein product: CASSLWDNNEQFF. The full variable domain, completed using reference TRBV7-9 and TRBJ2-1, is DTGVSQNPRHKITKRGQNVTFRCDPISEHNRLYWYRQTLGQGPEFLTYFQNEAQLEKSRLLSDRFSAERPKGSFSTLEIQRTEQGDSAMYLCASSLWDNNEQFFGPGTRLTVL.

The chain joins TRBV30 to TRBJ2-7; 7 positions match TRBD1. The V gene end was trimmed by 2 bases and the J gene end by 0 bases; junction bases not matched to a gene: 4. The CDR3 totals 14 residues. Per the germline V gene, CDR1 is GTSNPN and CDR2 is SVGIG (reference sequence). The CDR3 DNA is TGTGCCTGGAGTCGGGACAGTCTCTCCTACGAGCAGTACTTC. Its translation is CAWSRDSLSYEQYF. Full variable domain (remainder filled in from reference TRBV30 and TRBJ2-7): SQTIHQWPATLVQPVGSPLSLECTVEGTSNPNLYWYRQAAGRGLQLLFYSVGIGQISSEVPQNLSASRPQDRQFILSSKKLLLSDSGFYLCAWSRDSLSYEQYFGPGTRLTVT.

This clone was counted a single time. The chain joins TRBV19 to TRBJ2-2, with D possibly being TRBD2 (6 bases). The V and J ends lost 5 bases and 6 bases respectively, with 13 bases between them. Germline CDR1 is LNHDA and CDR2 is SQIVND (reference sequence). This CDR3 spans 14 amino acids. The CDR3 bases are TGTGCCAGTAGTTTCGGGACTCCGGCCGGGGAGCTGTTTTTT. It is translated as CASSFGTPAGELFF. Complete variable domain (other parts from reference TRBV19 and TRBJ2-2): DGGITQSPKYLFRKEGQNVTLSCEQNLNHDAMYWYRQDPGQGLRLIYYSQIVNDFQKGDIAEGYSVSREKKESFPLTVTSAQKNPTAFYLCASSFGTPAGELFFGEGSRLTVL.

This chain connects TRBV30 to TRBJ1-1; TRBD1 aligns across 7 bases. Losses at the gene ends were 2 bases for V and 1 base for J; bases not matched to a gene: 10. The germline gives CDR1 GTSNPN, CDR2 SVGIG (reference sequence). CDR3 length equals 16 residues. This chain's CDR3 is CAWSNTGTAQNTEAFF. DNA of the CDR3: TGTGCCTGGAGTAATACCGGGACAGCGCAGAACACTGAAGCTTTCTTT.

The chain joins TRBV27 to TRBJ2-7; possible D gene TRBD1, 6 bases. The CDR3 is made up of 17 amino acids. V was trimmed by 4 bases and J by 2 bases, leaving 21 bases between them. The germline gives CDR1 MNHEY, CDR2 SMNVEV (reference sequence). The CDR3 reads CASSSTGRGIRTYEQYF. CDR3 nucleotides: TGTGCCAGCAGTTCCACCGGCAGGGGTATTAGGACCTACGAGCAGTACTTC.

The J gene is TRBJ2-7, the V gene TRBV4-3; possibly TRBD2 for D (5 bases). CDR1 LGHNA and CDR2 YSLEER come from the germline V gene. With 0 bases removed from V and 0 bases from J, the gap between germline ends came to 12 bases. CDR3 length equals 16 residues. The DNA for the CDR3 is TGCGCCAGCAGCCAAGATATCGAGGGAAGCTCCTACGAGCAGTACTTC. It encodes CASSQDIEGSSYEQYF.

V and J are TRBV30 and TRBJ1-2, with D perhaps matching TRBD1 (5 bases). CDR3 size: 14 residues. Deletions cut 4 bases from V and 2 bases from J, with 14 bases between. Germline lookup yields CDR1 GTSNPN and CDR2 SVGIG (reference sequence). CDR3 amino acids: CAWTPIGGNYGYTF. CDR3 bases: TGTGCCTGGACTCCGATCGGGGGGAACTATGGCTACACCTTC.

The gene calls are TRBV5-4 and TRBJ1-2; 11 positions match TRBD1. Germline trimming cut 3 bases from V and 7 bases from J; bases unmatched to any gene: 5. The germline CDR1 and CDR2 sequences are SGHNT and YYREEE (reference sequence). The CDR3 has 14 residues. The CDR3 DNA reads as TGTGCCAGCAGCTCCGGACAGGGGGCTTTTGGCTACACCTTC. Its protein is CASSSGQGAFGYTF.

This clone was detected a few times. This chain joins TRBV3-1 (or the pseudogene TRBV3-2) and TRBJ1-4, with TRBD1 matching over 7 bases. Per germline, CDR1 LGHDT and CDR2 YNNKEL (reference sequence). With 5 bases clipped from V and 4 bases from J, the junction kept 7 bases outside the gene matches. The CDR3 has 15 amino acids. CDR3 in DNA: TGTGCCAGCAGCGATACCAGGGGGAGTAATGAAAAACTGTTTTTT. The encoded protein is CASSDTRGSNEKLFF.